The 30 T cell receptor beta chains in this list originate from one sample, sequenced in a study of identical twins. Each CDR3 protein is one row after TCRdb ran MiXCR on the 5' RACE reads. The sample yields 260,000 or so distinct CDR3 sequences, approximately 6.8% seen once. The sample also formed part of further work on yellow fever vaccine responses in identical twins.

The sequenced material came from CD8+ T cells sorted from blood. The receptors derive from a woman aged 18-30 years in good health.

This clonotype has only a few counts. The genes are TRBV7-9 and TRBJ2-1, with D maybe TRBD1 (6 bases). The CDR3 is 13 amino acids. In germline, CDR1 is SEHNR, CDR2 FQNEAQ (reference sequence). V was clipped by 7 bases and J by 9 bases, with 16 bases between them. The CDR3 spells CASTEGGIGEQFF. As DNA, the CDR3 is TGTGCCAGCACCGAAGGGGGTATCGGTGAGCAGTTCTTC.

The V gene is TRBV2, the J gene TRBJ2-7, with D possibly matching TRBD1 (6 bases). Germline V gene data show CDR1 as SNHLY and CDR2 as FYNNEI. The V end was cut by 4 bases, the J end by 5 bases, with 12 bases between. This CDR3 is 13 amino acids long. The CDR3 DNA reads as TGTGCCAGCAGTGGTGAGGGGGTCGACGAGCAGTACTTC. Amino acids: CASSGEGVDEQYF. The full variable domain, its missing parts supplied by reference TRBV2 and TRBJ2-7, is EPEVTQTPSHQVTQMGQEVILRCVPISNHLYFYWYRQILGQKVEFLVSFYNNEISEKSEIFDDQFSVERPDGSNFTLKIRSTKLEDSAMYFCASSGEGVDEQYFGPGTRLTVT.

In its sample, this clonotype was seen a few times. V usage is TRBV20-1 and J usage is TRBJ2-1, with 8 bases that match TRBD1. V lost 5 bases, J lost 7 bases, and 13 bases stayed unmatched. The CDR3 has 15 amino acids. The germline CDR1 and CDR2 sequences are DFQATT and SNEGSKA (reference sequence). CDR3 nucleotide sequence: TGCAGTGCTCAACCGGACAGGGTCATGAGGAATGAGCAGTTCTTC. Its protein is CSAQPDRVMRNEQFF.

The table lists this clonotype with a few counts. This chain connects TRBV7-8 to TRBJ2-5, with a possible D match to TRBD1 (5 bases). Germline-derived CDR1 and CDR2 are SGHVS and FQNEAQ. The CDR3 length is 15 residues. The V end was cut by 1 base, the J end by 5 bases, with 14 bases between. In DNA, the CDR3 is TGTGCCAGCAGCTTAGGATTGCGGCAGGGCGAGACCCAGTACTTC. Translated: CASSLGLRQGETQYF.

This clonotype was seen a handful of times. The gene calls are TRBV7-3 and TRBJ2-3; the match to TRBD2 covers 7 bases. Germline trimming cut 7 bases from V and 0 bases from J; bases unmatched to any gene: 1. CDR1 is SGHTA and CDR2 is FQGTGA in the germline V gene. The CDR3 has 13 residues. The CDR3 DNA reads as TGTGCCAGCACTAGCGGTAGCACAGATACGCAGTATTTT. This translates into CASTSGSTDTQYF.

This rearrangement joins TRBV23-1 to TRBJ2-7; 7 bases fit TRBD2. TRBV23-1 is an ORF, with its function uncertain. There are 14 residues in the CDR3. With 4 bases clipped from V and 5 bases from J, the junction kept 8 bases outside the gene matches. CDR3 sequence (DNA): TGCGCCAGCAGTCCCCAGCGGGGACCCCACGAGCAGTACGTC. Protein sequence: CASSPQRGPHEQYV.

This clonotype was picked up a small number of times. The V gene is TRBV4-1, the J gene TRBJ1-1, with TRBD1 as a possible D gene (6 bases). Per germline, CDR1 MGHRA and CDR2 YSYEKL. This CDR3 is built from 14 residues. Trimming removed 4 bases at V and 0 bases at J, with 9 bases between. Here the CDR3 reads CASSPGVLNTEAFF. The CDR3 DNA sequence: TGCGCCAGCAGCCCAGGGGTTTTGAACACTGAAGCTTTCTTT.

This clonotype was seen at least ten times. The chain recombines TRBV7-6 with TRBJ1-5; D not certain. The CDR3 totals 14 residues. Germline V gene sequence: CDR1 SGHVS, CDR2 FNYEAQ. The V and J ends lost 5 bases and 7 bases respectively, with 15 bases between them. CDR3 nucleotide sequence: TGTGCCAGCAGCCCACTTATTGGGTCCCAGCCCCAGCATTTT. It yields the protein CASSPLIGSQPQHF.

J is TRBJ2-7 and V is TRBV19, with unresolved D. Germline lookup yields CDR1 LNHDA and CDR2 SQIVND (reference sequence). The CDR3 extends over 13 amino acids. V was shortened by 5 bases and J by 2 bases, with 10 bases between the two germline ends. The CDR3 sequence: CASSVGTAYEQYF. The CDR3, as DNA: TGTGCCAGTAGTGTAGGCACGGCCTACGAGCAGTACTTC.

The V and J genes are TRBV7-9 and TRBJ2-7, with D unclear. Germline loops: CDR1 SEHNR, CDR2 FQNEAQ (reference sequence). V shed 3 bases and J shed 3 bases, with 9 bases lying between them. The CDR3 totals 13 residues. The CDR3, as DNA: TGTGCCAGCAGCTTCCCCTCCGACTACGAGCAGTACTTC. Its protein product is CASSFPSDYEQYF. The full variable domain, in which reference TRBV7-9 and TRBJ2-7 provide the parts outside the CDR3, is DTGVSQNPRHKITKRGQNVTFRCDPISEHNRLYWYRQTLGQGPEFLTYFQNEAQLEKSRLLSDRFSAERPKGSFSTLEIQRTEQGDSAMYLCASSFPSDYEQYFGPGTRLTVT.

The chain has TRBV5-1 and TRBJ2-7; 14 bases align to TRBD2. J lost 6 bases, V lost 2 bases, and 10 bases had no gene match. CDR1 and CDR2 from the germline V gene are SGHRS and YFSETQ. The CDR3 extends over 17 amino acids. The CDR3 DNA sequence: TGCGCCAGCAGCTTCCGACTAGCGGGAGGGCCTCCGGTCGAGCAGTACTTC. Encoded protein: CASSFRLAGGPPVEQYF.

This clonotype was counted only a few times. This sequence joins TRBV15 and TRBJ2-5, with D possibly being TRBD1 (6 bases). The germline V gene encodes CDR1 LNHNV and CDR2 YYDKDF (reference sequence). This CDR3 region has 14 residues. V gave up 6 bases and J gave up 1 base, with 12 bases separating them. The CDR3 loop reads CATRARGTQETQYF. DNA of the CDR3: TGTGCCACCAGAGCCAGGGGAACCCAAGAGACCCAGTACTTC.

This clonotype occurred a few times. The J gene is TRBJ1-2, the V gene TRBV28; D gene unclear. V lost 5 bases and J lost 1, with 8 bases in between. Germline V gives CDR1 MDHEN, CDR2 SYDVKM. This CDR3 is 13 amino acids long. The CDR3 is CASSLSHNYGYTF. For the CDR3, the DNA is TGTGCCAGCAGTCTGAGCCATAACTATGGCTACACCTTC.

At least ten counts were recorded for this clonotype. The chain links TRBV20-1 to TRBJ2-1, with 8 bases fitting TRBD2. After removal of 3 bases from V and 5 bases from J, the junction contained 9 bases not matched to a gene. Germline CDR1 is DFQATT and CDR2 is SNEGSKA (reference sequence). The CDR3 loop spans 15 amino acids. The CDR3 here is CSARRPGGVNNEQFF. In nucleotides, the CDR3 is TGCAGTGCTAGGAGGCCGGGAGGGGTAAACAATGAGCAGTTCTTC.

In its sample, this clonotype was seen a few times. The chain joins TRBV29-1 to TRBJ1-2; no reliable D call. The ends were cut back, 7 bases at V and 3 bases at J, with 15 bases in the middle. CDR1 and CDR2 from the germline V gene are SQVTM and ANQGSEA. The CDR3 sequence is 13 residues long. CDR3 nucleotide sequence: TGCAGCGGACGATCGGGCGGAGACTATGGCTACACCTTC. Translation: CSGRSGGDYGYTF.

This clonotype was observed a handful of times. The J gene is TRBJ2-2, the V gene TRBV11-2, with D possibly matching TRBD2 (6 bases). Per the germline V gene, CDR1 is SGHAT and CDR2 is FQNNGV. The CDR3 length is 12 residues. V was cut by 5 bases and J by 7 bases, with 8 bases left in between. Here the CDR3 DNA reads TGTGCCAGCAGCCCGGACTACGGGGAGCTGTTTTTT. Its translation: CASSPDYGELFF.

V is TRBV29-1 and J is TRBJ2-1; no clear D. V was trimmed by 7 bases and J by 0 bases, leaving 13 bases between them. CDR1 is SQVTM and CDR2 is ANQGSEA in the germline V gene. CDR3 length: 14 amino acids. CDR3 in DNA: TGCAGCGGGGTTTGGCCACACTCCTACAATGAGCAGTTCTTC. Its protein is CSGVWPHSYNEQFF.

This chain uses TRBV15 with TRBJ2-7; the D gene is possibly TRBD1 (5 bases). CDR3 length equals 13 residues. Germline V CDR1 and CDR2: LNHNV, YYDKDF (reference sequence). The V end was cut by 1 base, the J end by 5 bases, with 9 bases between. CDR3 loop: CATSRAQGDEQYF. The CDR3 DNA reads as TGTGCCACCAGCAGAGCTCAGGGCGACGAGCAGTACTTC.

This clonotype was observed many times. J is TRBJ2-1 and V is TRBV6-1; 9 bases are shared with TRBD2. The CDR3 is made up of 15 amino acids. Looked up from germline, CDR1 is MNHNS and CDR2 is SASEGT. V dropped 11 bases and J dropped 8; count of bases not matched to a gene: 16. DNA of the CDR3: TGTGCCGCACCCCCCGGCGGGGGGGCCGTGGATGAGCAGTTCTTC. Amino acids: CAAPPGGGAVDEQFF.

Only a few counts were recorded for this clonotype. The chain uses TRBV4-1 and TRBJ2-5, with 7 bases aligning to TRBD2. Germline lookup yields CDR1 MGHRA and CDR2 YSYEKL. This CDR3 comprises 15 residues. The junction had 6 bases not matched to a gene; V was cut back by 4 bases and J by 1 base. CDR3 residues: CASSLGAGSQETQYF. The CDR3 region has the DNA TGCGCCAGCAGCCTCGGAGCGGGGTCCCAAGAGACCCAGTACTTC.

This clonotype has only a few counts. The rearrangement links TRBV7-9 to TRBJ2-3; 8 nucleotides align to TRBD1. The germline CDR1 and CDR2 sequences are SEHNR and FQNEAQ (reference sequence). J lost 0 bases, V lost 5 bases, and 4 bases had no gene match. The CDR3 consists of 15 residues. The CDR3 DNA reads TGTGCCAGCAGCACGGACAGGGCTAGCACAGATACGCAGTATTTT. Protein sequence: CASSTDRASTDTQYF.

V gene TRBV5-1 combines with J gene TRBJ1-6; 7 bases fit TRBD1. Looked up from germline, CDR1 is SGHRS and CDR2 is YFSETQ. The CDR3 is made up of 16 amino acids. The V and J ends lost 2 bases and 10 bases, in that order; junction bases with no gene match: 12. CDR3 residues: CASSLHLQGIESPLHF. The DNA of the CDR3 is TGCGCCAGCAGCTTACACCTACAGGGGATTGAGTCACCCCTCCACTTT.

This clonotype was seen repeatedly, ten times or more. This rearrangement joins TRBV5-5 to TRBJ1-5; D uncertain. Germline CDR1 SGHKS, CDR2 YYEKEE (reference sequence). V was shortened by 3 bases and J by 2 bases, with 12 bases between the two germline ends. CDR3 length: 15 residues. CDR3 DNA: TGTGCCAGCAGCTGGGAAGGGAATGGCAATCAGCCCCAGCATTTT. Its translation is CASSWEGNGNQPQHF.

The J gene is TRBJ2-5, the V gene TRBV4-1, with 11 bases identical to TRBD2. The trim removed 3 bases at V and 1 base at J, leaving 4 bases unmatched. CDR3 size: 16 residues. Per the germline V gene, CDR1 is MGHRA and CDR2 is YSYEKL. The CDR3 sequence is CASSHQLAGGQETQYF. For the CDR3, the DNA is TGCGCCAGCAGCCATCAGCTAGCGGGGGGCCAAGAGACCCAGTACTTC.

The gene calls are TRBV6-5 and TRBJ1-1, with D hard to call. The germline V and J ends were trimmed by 2 bases and 2 bases, with 9 bases remaining between them. CDR3 length equals 14 residues. CDR1 is MNHEY and CDR2 is SVGAGI in the germline V gene. CDR3: CASSYVWGNTEAFF. In DNA form, the CDR3 reads TGTGCCAGCAGTTACGTTTGGGGTAACACTGAAGCTTTCTTT.

This clonotype was observed a handful of times. The rearrangement uses TRBV12-3 or TRBV12-4 and TRBJ1-4; D is undetermined. CDR3 length: 15 amino acids. The V end lost 10 bases, the J end lost 0 bases, and 15 bases lay between the germline ends. The DNA of the CDR3 is TGTGCCACCAGCAGCGCTGGTGCAACTAATGAAAAACTGTTTTTT. Translation: CATSSAGATNEKLFF.

This clonotype was recorded a few times. The CDR3: CSARDRRPDNQPQHF. For the CDR3, the DNA is TGCAGTGCTAGGGACCGCCGCCCAGACAATCAGCCCCAGCATTTT. This rearrangement joins TRBV20-1 to TRBJ1-5; unclear D gene. This CDR3 comprises 15 residues. Germline-derived CDR1 and CDR2 are DFQATT and SNEGSKA (reference sequence). V dropped 3 bases and J dropped 3 bases, with 15 bases sitting between them.

The table lists this clonotype with a few counts. This rearrangement joins TRBV28 to TRBJ2-3, with TRBD2 identical over 7 bases. CDR1 and CDR2 (germline): MDHEN, SYDVKM. V trimming: 8 bases; J trimming: 4 bases; junction bases outside the gene matches: 9. This CDR3 contains 14 residues. CDR3: CASGPGLGPDTQYF. The CDR3 DNA sequence: TGTGCCAGCGGCCCCGGACTAGGTCCAGATACGCAGTATTTT.

This clonotype was counted between two and nine times. The gene calls are TRBV4-1 and TRBJ2-5; TRBD2 matches at 9 bases. This CDR3 has 16 residues. Germline lookup yields CDR1 MGHRA and CDR2 YSYEKL. With V trimmed by 0 bases and J by 5 bases, 7 bases remained unmatched. CDR3 in DNA: TGCGCCAGCAGCCAAGAACCGGGACTAGCCCGGGAGACCCAGTACTTC. Translating it yields CASSQEPGLARETQYF.

This clonotype was counted ten times or more. The chain is built from TRBV12-3 or TRBV12-4 and TRBJ2-7, with 9 bases that match TRBD2. V was clipped by 3 bases and J by 3 bases; unmatched bases: 3. The CDR3 spans 14 residues. The CDR3 here is CASSFGTSFYEQYF. CDR3 nucleotides: TGTGCCAGCAGTTTCGGGACTAGCTTCTACGAGCAGTACTTC.